Listed below are T cell receptor beta chains from one sample, sequenced in a study of shared clonotypes between healthy human individuals. TCRdb's copy holds only in-frame clones and misses some; the assay was immunoSEQ multiplex PCR. The data show around 700,000 clones, about 74% seen once. What was sequenced was memory CD4+ T cells sorted from blood. The receptors come from a woman in her 30s in good health. Both conserved end residues are part of each CDR3. D genes are given only for firm matches. Clone size is given for some rows only: seen once, a few or many times, or a class if the clone is expanded.

V: TRBV19; size: NA; D: NA; J: TRBJ1-5; DNA: TGTGCCAGTAACGTAGGGTCGGGCAATCAGCCCCAGCATTTT; CDR3: CASNVGSGNQPQHF
V: TRBV5-1; size: NA; D: NA; J: TRBJ2-2; DNA: TGCGCCAGCAGCTTAGAGGGGGTGCACACCGGGGAGCTGTTTTTT; CDR3: CASSLEGVHTGELFF
V: TRBV21-1; size: NA; D: NA; J: TRBJ1-5; DNA: TGTGCCAGCAGCAACCGGGCTAATCAGCCCCAGCATTTT; CDR3: CASSNRANQPQHF
V: TRBV2; size: NA; D: TRBD2; J: TRBJ2-1; DNA: TGTGCCAGCAGCCGGGAGGGATATGAGCAGTTCTTC; CDR3: CASSREGYEQFF
V: TRBV27; size: NA; D: NA; J: TRBJ2-7; DNA: TGTGCCAGCAGTTCGGGCTACGAGCAGTACTTC; CDR3: CASSSGYEQYF
V: TRBV5-3; size: NA; D: NA; J: TRBJ2-2; DNA: TGTGCCAGAAGCTTGAGGGTTTCCACCGGGGAGCTGTTTTTT; CDR3: CARSLRVSTGELFF
V: TRBV18; size: NA; D: NA; J: TRBJ1-4; DNA: TGTGCCAGCTCCCCCCGGCAGGATGAAAAACTGTTTTTT; CDR3: CASSPRQDEKLFF
V: TRBV6-1; size: few; D: NA; J: TRBJ1-2; DNA: TGTGCCAGCAGTGAAACACAGGGCTTAGGGTCAGCTAACTATGGCTACACCTTC; CDR3: CASSETQGLGSANYGYTF
V: TRBV19; size: NA; D: TRBD2; J: TRBJ2-1; DNA: TGTGCCAGTAGTATTGCGGGAGCGGCTTATGGTGAGCAGTTCTTC; CDR3: CASSIAGAAYGEQFF
V: TRBV18; size: NA; D: NA; J: TRBJ1-2; DNA: TGTGCCAGCTCACCAATGGAAGGGGTACTGGGCTACACCTTC; CDR3: CASSPMEGVLGYTF
V: TRBV18; size: NA; D: NA; J: TRBJ1-1; DNA: TGTGCCAGCTCGTTGGGACGGAAGAACACTGAAGCTTTCTTT; CDR3: CASSLGRKNTEAFF
V: TRBV7-2; size: NA; D: TRBD1; J: TRBJ2-7; DNA: TGTGCCAGCAGCGGCCCGACAGGGGCCTACGAGCAGTACTTC; CDR3: CASSGPTGAYEQYF
V: TRBV28; size: NA; D: TRBD2; J: TRBJ2-1; DNA: TGTGCCAGCAAAACTAGCGGGGCCTACAATGAGCAGTTCTTC; CDR3: CASKTSGAYNEQFF